The 11 T cell receptor beta chains reported below all come from one sample, sequenced in a study of blood T cell repertoires in COVID-19. Here immunoSEQ multiplex PCR was the method, and the copy in TCRdb shows in-frame clones only, minus some. Here the sample spans around 100,000 clones, approximately 78% being singletons. What was sequenced was peripheral blood. These receptors were obtained from a man aged 55 to 70 with active or convalescent COVID-19.

The chain has TRBV7-8 and TRBJ1-5; 9 bases map to TRBD1. Unmatched junction bases numbered 12, after V lost 4 bases and J lost 5 bases. This CDR3 is 17 amino acids long. Germline V gene lookup returns CDR1 SGHVS and CDR2 FQNEAQ. The CDR3 here is CASSWVEQGASDQPQHF. CDR3 nucleotides: TGTGCCAGCAGCTGGGTTGAACAGGGGGCGTCTGATCAGCCCCAGCATTTT. The full variable domain, with the rest looked up from reference TRBV7-8 and TRBJ1-5, is GAGVSQSPRYKVAKRGQDVALRCDPISGHVSLFWYQQALGQGPEFLTYFQNEAQLDKSGLPSDRFFAERPEGSVSTLKIQRTQQEDSAVYLCASSWVEQGASDQPQHFGDGTRLSIL.

As for this clone: The same CDR3 is also encoded by other DNA sequences in this sample. The chain combines TRBV7-2 with TRBJ2-1; 9 bases line up with TRBD1. CDR3 length: 13 residues. The ends lost 5 bases at V and 7 bases at J; junction bases unmatched: 3. Per germline, CDR1 SGHTA and CDR2 FQGNSA. The CDR3 nucleotides read TGTGCCAGCAGCCGGGACAGGGTAAATGAGCAGTTCTTC. This translates into CASSRDRVNEQFF.

The V and J genes are TRBV7-2 and TRBJ2-1; TRBD1 matches at 7 bases. V lost 1 base, J lost 7 bases, and 4 bases stayed unmatched. The germline CDR1 and CDR2 sequences are SGHTA and FQGNSA. The CDR3 is 14 residues long. The CDR3 DNA sequence: TGTGCCAGCAGCTTAGAGGGCAGGGGGAATGAGCAGTTCTTC. Translation gives CASSLEGRGNEQFF. Combining the CDR3 with reference TRBV7-2 and TRBJ2-1 gives the whole variable domain GAGVSQSPSNKVTEKGKDVELRCDPISGHTALYWYRQSLGQGLEFLIYFQGNSAPDKSGLPSDRFSAERTGGSVSTLTIQRTQQEDSAVYLCASSLEGRGNEQFFGPGTRLTVL.

The chain combines TRBV5-1 with TRBJ2-5; 11 bases align to TRBD2. From germline, CDR1 is SGHRS and CDR2 YFSETQ. The CDR3 is 14 residues long. V lost 3 bases, J lost 5 bases, and 3 bases stayed unmatched. The CDR3 loop reads CASSSPSGGETQYF. In nucleotides, the CDR3 is TGCGCCAGCAGCTCCCCTAGCGGGGGGGAGACCCAGTACTTC. Based on the CDR3 plus reference TRBV5-1 and TRBJ2-5, the full variable domain is KAGVTQTPRYLIKTRGQQVTLSCSPISGHRSVSWYQQTPGQGLQFLFEYFSETQRNKGNFPGRFSGRQFSNSRSEMNVSTLELGDSALYLCASSSPSGGETQYFGPGTRLLVL.

The J gene is TRBJ1-2, the V gene TRBV3-1 (or the pseudogene TRBV3-2), with D possibly TRBD1 on 6 matching bases. Germline CDR1 is LGHDT and CDR2 is YNNKEL (reference sequence). V lost 10 bases and J lost 0, with 15 bases in between. CDR3 length: 14 residues. CDR3 sequence reads: CATGGGGANYGYTF. The DNA for the CDR3 is TGTGCCACCGGGGGAGGGGGAGCTAACTATGGCTACACCTTC.

The gene calls are TRBV10-3 and TRBJ2-7, with 7 bases identical to TRBD1. The junction had 8 bases not matched to a gene; V was cut back by 6 bases and J by 0 bases. Germline V gene sequence: CDR1 ENHRY, CDR2 SYGVKD. This CDR3 has 15 amino acids. In nucleotides, the CDR3 is TGTGCCATCAGGGGAACAGGGGCTGACTCCTACGAGCAGTACTTC. As protein: CAIRGTGADSYEQYF.

The V and J genes are TRBV18 and TRBJ2-2, with 8 nucleotides matching TRBD1. CDR1 and CDR2 (germline): KGHSH, LQKENI. The CDR3 length is 15 residues. Trimming at V came to 4 bases and at J to 0 bases, leaving 1 base not matched to a gene. DNA for the CDR3: TGTGCCAGCTCACAACAGGGGGCGAACACCGGGGAGCTGTTTTTT. Translating gives CASSQQGANTGELFF.

This rearrangement joins TRBV5-6 to TRBJ2-2, with TRBD2 matching 8 bases. The CDR3 consists of 16 residues. V shed 0 bases and J 5 bases; nucleotides not matched to a gene: 6. Per the germline V gene, CDR1 is SGHDT and CDR2 is YYEEEE. CDR3 in amino acids: CASSLAKKRETGELFF. The DNA for the CDR3 is TGTGCCAGCAGCTTGGCCAAGAAGCGGGAGACCGGGGAGCTGTTTTTT.

The chain combines TRBV28 with TRBJ2-7; 7 bases agree with TRBD2. This CDR3 region has 12 residues. Germline CDR1 and CDR2: MDHEN and SYDVKM. After removal of 7 bases from V and 5 bases from J, the junction contained 5 bases not matched to a gene. The CDR3 nucleotides are TGTGCCAGCAACCCCGGGGGGAACGAGCAGTACTTC. Translation gives CASNPGGNEQYF.

The chain links TRBV4-1 to TRBJ2-4; 14 bases are shared with TRBD2. After removal of 4 bases from V and 9 bases from J, the junction contained 11 bases not matched to a gene. The CDR3 has 17 amino acids. In germline, CDR1 is MGHRA, CDR2 YSYEKL. CDR3 coding DNA: TGCGCCAGCAGCCTAAATCCGGGACTAGCGGGAGTCGCCATTCAGTACTTC. Translation gives CASSLNPGLAGVAIQYF.

This clone is a singleton in its sample. V is TRBV28 and J is TRBJ2-2, with 11 bases aligning to TRBD2. CDR1 is MDHEN, CDR2 SYDVKM, per germline. The trim removed 6 bases at V and 3 bases at J, leaving 3 bases unmatched. This CDR3 has 15 amino acids. The CDR3 DNA reads TGTGCCAGCAGACCGGGACTAGCGGACACCGGGGAGCTGTTTTTT. It yields the protein CASRPGLADTGELFF.